This T cell receptor (beta chain) was identified during a study of cytomegalovirus exposure and HLA in healthy donors. Note on this clone: Its target is not known.

Study-level findings and limits: Most sequenced TCRs were rare (though some public TCRs occurred in many donors).

The assay was immunoSEQ multiplex PCR, and TCRdb's table has in-frame clones only and misses some. Of about 150,000 clones listed, around nine tenths are singletons. V dropped 2 bases and J dropped 1 base, with 8 bases sitting between them. This CDR3 region has 14 residues. Germline CDR1 reads LNHNV; CDR2 reads YYDKDF (reference sequence). J is TRBJ1-1 and V is TRBV15; D is possibly TRBD1 (5 bases). Sequenced material: PBMCs. This clonotype originated in a woman between 18 and 30 years old in good health and CMV-seropositive. CDR3 sequence reads: CATSRRQKNTEAFF. In nucleotides, the CDR3 is TGTGCCACCAGCAGACGACAGAAGAACACTGAAGCTTTCTTT.